The source of this T cell receptor (beta chain) is a study of blood T cell repertoires in COVID-19. Study overall: The United States, Italy and Spain provided the acute and convalescent COVID-19 samples. The cDNA or gDNA used as material had been derived from T cells, B-cell-depleted T cells, or PBMCs.

Sequenced by immunoSEQ multiplex PCR; TCRdb stores in-frame clones only, minus some. The sample includes around 300,000 clones, around 87% of them seen just once. The CDR3 has 16 residues. Trimming stripped 6 bases from V and 1 base from J, with 15 bases between. Germline CDR1 is LGHNT and CDR2 is FRNRAP. Seattle patient enrollment occurred during active infection, with longitudinal follow-up thereafter. V is TRBV12-5 and J is TRBJ2-2, with TRBD1 as a possible D gene (5 bases). Sample: peripheral blood. This receptor was taken from a woman aged 40 to 49 with COVID-19, enrolled during active disease. The chain's CDR3 is CASGPGHNKNTGELFF. CDR3 DNA sequence: TGTGCTAGTGGCCCCGGACACAACAAGAACACCGGGGAGCTGTTTTTT.